The 20 T cell receptor beta chains given below trace back to one sample, sequenced in a study of OX40 agonist ivuxolimab in advanced cancers. Using immunoSEQ multiplex PCR, the repertoire was profiled, and TCRdb retains in-frame clones only, with some absent. Here the sample spans over 150,000 clones, 94% being singletons. Sequenced material: CD4+ or CD8+ T cells sorted from blood, taken in a trial of the OX40 agonist ivuxolimab. The receptors shown here come from an adult with an advanced solid tumor such as melanoma, head and neck, liver or kidney cancer.

This chain connects TRBV19 to TRBJ2-1, with 14 bases that match TRBD2. The ends lost 7 bases at V and 0 bases at J; junction bases unmatched: 8. The CDR3 covers 18 residues. Germline lookup yields CDR1 LNHDA and CDR2 SQIVND (reference sequence). CDR3 loop: CASTRTSGRFSSYNEQFF. The CDR3 coding sequence is TGTGCCAGTACCAGGACTAGCGGGAGGTTTAGCTCCTACAATGAGCAGTTCTTC.

The CDR3 DNA follows: TGTGCCAGCAGCGTGGGACAGGACTACTATGGCTACACCTTC. This codes for CASSVGQDYYGYTF. The J gene is TRBJ1-2, the V gene TRBV5-6; 8 positions match TRBD1. V dropped 4 bases and J dropped 3; count of bases not matched to a gene: 5. Germline values: CDR1 SGHDT, CDR2 YYEEEE. The CDR3 is 14 residues long. Full variable domain (rest looked up from reference TRBV5-6 and TRBJ1-2): DAGVTQSPTHLIKTRGQQVTLRCSPKSGHDTVSWYQQALGQGPQFIFQYYEEEERQRGNFPDRFSGHQFPNYSSELNVNALLLGDSALYLCASSVGQDYYGYTFGSGTRLTVV.

The chain joins TRBV19 to TRBJ2-1, with unresolved D. V lost 5 bases and J 7 bases, leaving 15 bases between the germline ends. Germline V gene lookup returns CDR1 LNHDA and CDR2 SQIVND (reference sequence). The CDR3 contains 14 residues. CDR3 bases: TGTGCCAGTAGTCCGCTTAGCTCCGTTAATGAGCAGTTCTTC. Translating gives CASSPLSSVNEQFF.

The chain joins TRBV6-5 to TRBJ2-5; possibly TRBD2 for D (6 bases). The V gene's germline CDR1 is MNHEY and CDR2 SVGAGI. This CDR3 contains 14 residues. V dropped 0 bases and J dropped 7 bases, with 12 bases sitting between them. This CDR3 is CASSYSGARGTQYF. The CDR3 nucleotides read TGTGCCAGCAGTTACTCTGGGGCGCGGGGGACCCAGTACTTC.

The rearrangement links TRBV4-3 to TRBJ1-2; TRBD1 aligns across 7 bases. This CDR3 is built from 15 residues. Losses at the gene ends were 4 bases for V and 3 bases for J; bases not matched to a gene: 8. Germline values: CDR1 LGHNA, CDR2 YSLEER. The CDR3 loop reads CASSLEPGGDYGYTF. In DNA form, the CDR3 reads TGCGCCAGCAGCCTCGAACCAGGGGGTGACTATGGCTACACCTTC.

V is TRBV7-2 and J is TRBJ2-3; D not resolved. Trimming cost V 5 bases and J 6 bases, with 9 bases left between them. The CDR3 has 12 residues. The germline V gene encodes CDR1 SGHTA and CDR2 FQGNSA. This CDR3 reads CASSQIGDTQYF. The CDR3 DNA follows: TGTGCCAGCAGCCAAATAGGGGATACGCAGTATTTT.

The chain couples TRBV4-3 to TRBJ2-1; 10 bases align to TRBD1. Germline-derived CDR1 and CDR2 are LGHNA and YSLEER. The V segment lost 2 bases and the J segment 7 bases; nucleotides outside the gene matches: 8. The CDR3 sequence is 16 residues long. Written as DNA, the CDR3 is TGCGCCAGCAGCCAACAGGGGACAGGGGTTAGGAATGAGCAGTTCTTC. Amino acids: CASSQQGTGVRNEQFF.

This chain uses TRBV19 with TRBJ1-6; 7 nucleotides agree with TRBD1. The junction had 9 bases not matched to a gene; V was cut back by 10 bases and J by 3 bases. The CDR3 runs 15 residues. CDR1 is LNHDA and CDR2 is SQIVND in the germline V gene (reference sequence). In nucleotides, the CDR3 is TGTGCCACCGCTGGGACAGATTTCTATAATTCACCCCTCCACTTT. Translated, it gives CATAGTDFYNSPLHF.

The chain has TRBV6-5 and TRBJ1-4; D may be TRBD1 (6 bases). Looked up from germline, CDR1 is MNHEY and CDR2 is SVGAGI. CDR3 length: 15 residues. V lost 0 bases and J 10 bases, leaving 15 bases between the germline ends. CDR3 protein: CASSYSARGSIKLFF. DNA for the CDR3: TGTGCCAGCAGTTACTCGGCCAGGGGAAGTATAAAACTGTTTTTT.

The V and J genes are TRBV5-1 and TRBJ2-1; TRBD1 aligns across 9 bases. CDR3 size: 15 residues. CDR1 SGHRS and CDR2 YFSETQ come from the germline V gene. V was clipped by 4 bases and J by 6 bases; unmatched bases: 8. As DNA, the CDR3 is TGCGCCAGCAGCCCCTCCGGGACAGGGATCAATGAGCAGTTCTTC. Translating it yields CASSPSGTGINEQFF.

The CDR3 coding sequence is TGTGCCACCAGCCCCCTTTTTGGGAAGGACACTGAAGCTTTCTTT. It codes for CATSPLFGKDTEAFF. The chain joins TRBV15 to TRBJ1-1; no clear D gene. The CDR3 length is 15 residues. The V end lost 5 bases, the J end lost 3 bases, and 16 bases lay between the germline ends. CDR1 LNHNV and CDR2 YYDKDF come from the germline V gene (reference sequence).

The rearrangement links TRBV25-1 to TRBJ1-6; 8 bases align to TRBD1. This CDR3 is 14 amino acids long. J was trimmed by 10 bases and V by 4 bases; bases with no gene match: 6. Germline CDR1 and CDR2: MGHDK and SYGVNS. The CDR3 DNA follows: TGTGCCAGCAGTGGCGGACAGGGAGGCTCACCCCTCCACTTT. Translating gives CASSGGQGGSPLHF.

The rearrangement links TRBV18 to TRBJ2-2; the match to TRBD1 covers 9 bases. This CDR3 is built from 15 residues. Looked up from germline, CDR1 is KGHSH and CDR2 is LQKENI. The trim removed 3 bases at V and 4 bases at J, leaving 3 bases unmatched. The DNA of the CDR3 is TGTGCCAGCTCACCGAGGGACAGGGCCACCGGGGAGCTGTTTTTT. Translating it yields CASSPRDRATGELFF.

This chain connects TRBV10-3 to TRBJ2-5; D remains ambiguous. The CDR3 loop spans 12 amino acids. The V gene's germline CDR1 is ENHRY and CDR2 SYGVKD. V dropped 0 bases and J dropped 3 bases, with 2 bases sitting between them. CDR3 protein: CAISESKETQYF. Here the CDR3 DNA reads TGTGCCATCAGTGAGTCTAAAGAGACCCAGTACTTC.

The genes are TRBV11-2 and TRBJ1-3; TRBD1 is a possible D gene (6 bases). From germline, CDR1 is SGHAT and CDR2 FQNNGV. With 5 bases removed from V and 2 bases from J, the gap between germline ends came to 16 bases. The length of the CDR3 is 16 residues. The CDR3 nucleotides read TGTGCCAGCAGCCAAAGAGGGGGTATCGCTGGAAACACCATATATTTT. It is translated as CASSQRGGIAGNTIYF.

This chain uses TRBV7-9 with TRBJ1-4; D is unresolved. This CDR3 is built from 16 residues. The ends were cut back, 1 base at V and 7 bases at J, with 16 bases in the middle. Germline V gene sequence: CDR1 SEHNR, CDR2 FQNEAQ (reference sequence). The CDR3 DNA is TGTGCCAGCAGCTTAGTGGGGTCCCTCCGCGGTGAAAAACTGTTTTTT. Translation: CASSLVGSLRGEKLFF. The full variable domain, in which reference TRBV7-9 and TRBJ1-4 provide the parts outside the CDR3, is DTGVSQNPRHKITKRGQNVTFRCDPISEHNRLYWYRQTLGQGPEFLTYFQNEAQLEKSRLLSDRFSAERPKGSFSTLEIQRTEQGDSAMYLCASSLVGSLRGEKLFFGSGTQLSVL.

V gene TRBV6-5 combines with J gene TRBJ2-7; D not resolved. This CDR3 is 12 amino acids long. V was trimmed by 0 bases and J by 7 bases, leaving 7 bases between them. The germline V gene has CDR1 MNHEY and CDR2 SVGAGI. CDR3: CASSYSLGEQYF. The CDR3 region has the DNA TGTGCCAGCAGTTACTCTCTGGGGGAGCAGTACTTC.

The V and J genes are TRBV4-1 and TRBJ1-1, with D uncertain. The ends were cut back, 3 bases at V and 6 bases at J, with 11 bases in the middle. Per the germline V gene, CDR1 is MGHRA and CDR2 is YSYEKL. The CDR3 covers 13 residues. The CDR3 loop reads CASSHRDGAEAFF. In nucleotides, the CDR3 is TGCGCCAGCAGCCATAGAGACGGGGCTGAAGCTTTCTTT.

Here the CDR3 DNA reads TGTGCCAGCAGTTCCCGACAGCCTTGGGAGCCCCAGCATTTT. Its translation: CASSSRQPWEPQHF. The J gene is TRBJ1-5, the V gene TRBV6-5; tentatively, D is TRBD1 (5 bases). This CDR3 is built from 14 residues. Trimming stripped 4 bases from V and 8 bases from J, with 15 bases between. Germline V gene lookup returns CDR1 MNHEY and CDR2 SVGAGI.

The V gene is TRBV5-1, the J gene TRBJ2-7; TRBD1 matches 9 bases. This CDR3 has 14 residues. J was trimmed by 6 bases and V by 2 bases; bases with no gene match: 6. The germline gives CDR1 SGHRS, CDR2 YFSETQ. The CDR3 region has the DNA TGCGCCAGCAGCTTCCGGGACAGGGCGGTCGAGCAGTACTTC. It codes for CASSFRDRAVEQYF.